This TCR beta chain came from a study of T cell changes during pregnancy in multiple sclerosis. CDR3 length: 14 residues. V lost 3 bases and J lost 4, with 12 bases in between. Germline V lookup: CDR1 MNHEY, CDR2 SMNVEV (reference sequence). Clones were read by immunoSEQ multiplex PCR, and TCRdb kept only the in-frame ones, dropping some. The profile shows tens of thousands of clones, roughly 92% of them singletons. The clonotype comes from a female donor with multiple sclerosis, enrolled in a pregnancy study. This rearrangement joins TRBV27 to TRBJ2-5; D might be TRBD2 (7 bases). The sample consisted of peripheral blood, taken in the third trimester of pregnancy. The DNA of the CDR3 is TGTGCCAGCAGTTTTGTAGGGGGGGGAGAGACCCAGTACTTC. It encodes CASSFVGGGETQYF.